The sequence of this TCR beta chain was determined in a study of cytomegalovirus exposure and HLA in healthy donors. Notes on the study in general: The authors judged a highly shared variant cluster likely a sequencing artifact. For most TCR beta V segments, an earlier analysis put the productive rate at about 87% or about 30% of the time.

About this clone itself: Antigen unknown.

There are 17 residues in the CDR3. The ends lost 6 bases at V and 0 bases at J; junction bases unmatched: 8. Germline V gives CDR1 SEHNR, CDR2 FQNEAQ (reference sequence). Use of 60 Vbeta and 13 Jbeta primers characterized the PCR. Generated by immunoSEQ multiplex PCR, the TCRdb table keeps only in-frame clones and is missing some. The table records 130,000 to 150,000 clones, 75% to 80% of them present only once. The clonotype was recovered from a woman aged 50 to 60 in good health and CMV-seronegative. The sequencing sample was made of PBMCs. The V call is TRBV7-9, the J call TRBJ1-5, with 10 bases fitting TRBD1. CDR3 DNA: TGTGCCAGCAGATGTTGGACAGGGGGGAATAGCAATCAGCCCCAGCATTTT. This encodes CASRCWTGGNSNQPQHF.